This note documents a single TCR beta chain sequence. Its antigen is currently unknown. Donation came from healthy HIV-negative adults that had no recent acute infections or vaccinations. Division of CD4+ cells produced a CD45RA+ naive subset and a CD45RA-negative memory subset. Measured with immunoSEQ multiplex PCR; TCRdb has only the in-frame clones, and not every one. The repertoire holds 2 million to 2.5 million clones, with roughly 93% as singletons. The data stem from a study of shared clonotypes between healthy human individuals. Study findings and constraints: Naive subsets generally had larger estimated richness than memory subsets. Non-shared clonotypes displayed generation probabilities falling below those of clonotypes present in all four donors.

The CDR3 consists of 15 residues. Trimming removed 0 bases at V and 4 bases at J, with 13 bases between. In germline, CDR1 is MNHNY, CDR2 SVGAGI (reference sequence). The chain employs TRBV6-6 and TRBJ2-7; D may correspond to TRBD1 or TRBD2 (5 bases each). The clonotype comes from a young man in good health. Some clones in this sample may be carry-over from other donors' samples. Sequencing used naive CD4+ T cells from PBMCs. Subset of the sample: CD45RA+ positively selected. In DNA, the CDR3 is TGTGCCAGCAGTTACTCGGGGACGGGAAAGTACGAGCAGTACTTC. Its translation is CASSYSGTGKYEQYF.